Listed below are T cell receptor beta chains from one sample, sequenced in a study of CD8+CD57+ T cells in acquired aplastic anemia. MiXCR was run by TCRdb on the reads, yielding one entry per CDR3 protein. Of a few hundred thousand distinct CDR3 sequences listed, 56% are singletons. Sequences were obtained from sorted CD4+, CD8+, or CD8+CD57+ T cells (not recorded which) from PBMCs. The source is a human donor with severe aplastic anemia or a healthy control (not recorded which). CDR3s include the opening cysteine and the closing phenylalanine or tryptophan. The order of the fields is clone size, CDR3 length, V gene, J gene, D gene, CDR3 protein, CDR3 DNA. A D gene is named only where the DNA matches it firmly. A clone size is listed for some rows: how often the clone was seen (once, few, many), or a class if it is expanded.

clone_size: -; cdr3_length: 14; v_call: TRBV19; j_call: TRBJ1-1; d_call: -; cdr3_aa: CASAPAQVNTEAFF; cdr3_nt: TGTGCCAGTGCCCCAGCGCAGGTGAACACTGAAGCTTTCTTT
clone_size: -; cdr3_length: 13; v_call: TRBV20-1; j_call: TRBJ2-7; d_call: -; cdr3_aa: CSQDPGGGYEQYF; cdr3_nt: TGCAGCCAAGATCCGGGGGGCGGGTACGAGCAGTACTTC
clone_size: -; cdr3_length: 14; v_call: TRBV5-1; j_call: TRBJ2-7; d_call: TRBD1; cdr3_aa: CASSWDRGSYEQYF; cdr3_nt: TGTGCCAGCAGCTGGGACAGGGGCTCCTACGAGCAGTACTTC
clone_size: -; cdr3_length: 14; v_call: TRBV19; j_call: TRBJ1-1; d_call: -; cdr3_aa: CASSIEGGGTEAFF; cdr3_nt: TGTGCCAGTAGTATAGAGGGGGGGGGCACTGAAGCTTTCTTT
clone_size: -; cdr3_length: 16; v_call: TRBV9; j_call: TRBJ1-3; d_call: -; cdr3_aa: CASSAVQASRGNTIYF; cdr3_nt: TGTGCCAGCAGCGCAGTACAGGCCTCACGTGGAAACACCATATATTTT
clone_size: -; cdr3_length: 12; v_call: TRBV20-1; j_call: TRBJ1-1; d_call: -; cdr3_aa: CSARPEGTEAFF; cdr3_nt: TGCAGTGCTAGGCCTGAGGGCACTGAAGCCTTCTTT
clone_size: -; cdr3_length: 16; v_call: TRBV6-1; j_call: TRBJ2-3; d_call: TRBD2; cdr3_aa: CASSELAGGRTDTQYF; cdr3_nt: TGTGCCAGCAGTGAATTAGCGGGGGGACGCACAGATACGCAGTATTTT
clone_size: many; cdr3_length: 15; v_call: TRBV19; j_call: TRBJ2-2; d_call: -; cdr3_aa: CASSSPGQNTGELFF; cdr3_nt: TGTGCCAGTAGCTCCCCGGGACAGAACACCGGGGAGCTGTTTTTT
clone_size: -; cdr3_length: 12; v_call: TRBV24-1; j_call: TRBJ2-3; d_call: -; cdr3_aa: CATSDGADTQYF; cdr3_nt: TGTGCCACCAGTGATGGGGCAGATACGCAGTATTTT
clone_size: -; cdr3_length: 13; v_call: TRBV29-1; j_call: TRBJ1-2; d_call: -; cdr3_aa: CSVEDSPRYGYTF; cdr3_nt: TGCAGCGTTGAAGACAGTCCACGCTATGGCTACACCTTC
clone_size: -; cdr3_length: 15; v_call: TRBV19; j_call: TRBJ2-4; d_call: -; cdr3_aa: CASSESYWSKNIQYF; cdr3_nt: TGTGCCAGTAGTGAGTCGTACTGGTCCAAAAACATTCAGTACTTC
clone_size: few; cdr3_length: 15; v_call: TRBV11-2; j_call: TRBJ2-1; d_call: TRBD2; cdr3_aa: CASSLTSGAYNEQFF; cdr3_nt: TGTGCCAGCAGCTTGACTAGCGGAGCCTACAATGAGCAGTTCTTC
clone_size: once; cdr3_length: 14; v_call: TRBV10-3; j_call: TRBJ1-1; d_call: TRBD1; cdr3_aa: CAIREGQRNTEAFF; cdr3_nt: TGTGCCATCAGAGAGGGACAGCGGAACACTGAAGCTTTCTTT
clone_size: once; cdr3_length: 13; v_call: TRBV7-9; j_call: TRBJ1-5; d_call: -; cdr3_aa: CASSQGQGQPQHF; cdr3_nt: TGTGCCAGCAGCCAAGGGCAGGGACAGCCCCAGCATTTT
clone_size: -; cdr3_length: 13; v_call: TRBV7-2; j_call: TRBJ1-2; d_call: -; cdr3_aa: CASSKQESHGYTF; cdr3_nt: TGTGCCAGCAGCAAACAGGAATCCCATGGCTACACCTTC
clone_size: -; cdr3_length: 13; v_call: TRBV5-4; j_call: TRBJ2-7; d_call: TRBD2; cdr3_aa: CASSGGSTYEQYF; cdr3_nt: TGTGCCAGTAGCGGGGGGTCGACCTACGAGCAGTACTTC
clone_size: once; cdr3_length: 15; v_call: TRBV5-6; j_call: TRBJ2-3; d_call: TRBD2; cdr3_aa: CASSPQAGGRYTQYF; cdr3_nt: TGTGCCAGCAGCCCCCAAGCGGGGGGAAGGTATACGCAGTATTTT
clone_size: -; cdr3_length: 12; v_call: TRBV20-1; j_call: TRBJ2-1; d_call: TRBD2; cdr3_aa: CSARALAGVQFF; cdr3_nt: TGCAGTGCTAGAGCCCTAGCGGGAGTGCAGTTCTTC
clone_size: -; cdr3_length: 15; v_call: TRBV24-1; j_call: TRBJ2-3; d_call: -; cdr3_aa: CATSDLQGAVDTQYF; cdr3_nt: TGTGCCACCAGTGATTTGCAAGGCGCGGTGGATACGCAGTATTTT
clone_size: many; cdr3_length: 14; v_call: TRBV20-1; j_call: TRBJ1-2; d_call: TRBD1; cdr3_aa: CSARDPNRGYGYTF; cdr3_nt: TGCAGTGCTAGAGATCCGAACAGGGGTTATGGCTACACCTTC
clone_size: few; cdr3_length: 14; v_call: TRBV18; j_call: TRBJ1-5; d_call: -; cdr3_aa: CASSPGQPNQPQHF; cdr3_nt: TGTGCCAGCTCACCCGGACAGCCCAATCAGCCCCAGCATTTT
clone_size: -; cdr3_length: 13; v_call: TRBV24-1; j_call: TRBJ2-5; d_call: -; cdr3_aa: CATSDSGRETQYF; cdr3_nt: TGTGCCACCAGTGATTCAGGGAGGGAGACCCAGTACTTC
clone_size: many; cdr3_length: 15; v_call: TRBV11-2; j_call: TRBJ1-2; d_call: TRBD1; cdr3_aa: CASRDRGLENYGYTF; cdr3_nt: TGTGCCAGCCGGGACAGGGGGTTGGAGAACTATGGCTACACCTTC
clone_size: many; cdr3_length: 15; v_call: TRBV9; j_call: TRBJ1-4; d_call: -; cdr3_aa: CASSAGQSTGEKLFF; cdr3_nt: TGTGCCAGCAGCGCCGGACAGTCAACGGGTGAAAAACTGTTTTTT
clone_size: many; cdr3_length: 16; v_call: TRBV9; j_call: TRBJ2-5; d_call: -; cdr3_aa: CASSVGGAVLGETQYF; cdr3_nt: TGTGCCAGCAGCGTAGGTGGGGCAGTCCTGGGGGAGACCCAGTACTTC
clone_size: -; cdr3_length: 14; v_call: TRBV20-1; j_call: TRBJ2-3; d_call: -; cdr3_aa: CSARGSGSTDTQYF; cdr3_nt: TGCAGTGCTAGAGGGAGCGGGAGCACAGATACGCAGTATTTT
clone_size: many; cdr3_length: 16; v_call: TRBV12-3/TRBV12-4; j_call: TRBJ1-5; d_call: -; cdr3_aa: CASSLARGSGDQPQHF; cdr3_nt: TGTGCCAGCAGTTTAGCGCGAGGCTCCGGGGATCAGCCCCAGCATTTT
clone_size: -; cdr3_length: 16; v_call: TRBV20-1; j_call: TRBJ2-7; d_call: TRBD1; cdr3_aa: CSAKSGTGSFSYEQYF; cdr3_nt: TGCAGTGCCAAATCCGGGACAGGGAGCTTCTCCTACGAGCAGTACTTC
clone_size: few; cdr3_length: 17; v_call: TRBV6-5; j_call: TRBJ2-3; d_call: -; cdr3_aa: CASSWARSAAGTDTQYF; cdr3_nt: TGTGCCAGCAGTTGGGCCCGGAGTGCCGCTGGCACAGATACGCAGTATTTT
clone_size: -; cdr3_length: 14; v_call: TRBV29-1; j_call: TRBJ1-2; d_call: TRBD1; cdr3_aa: CSVGTGTGSGGYTF; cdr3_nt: TGCAGCGTGGGTACCGGGACAGGCTCAGGTGGCTACACCTTC
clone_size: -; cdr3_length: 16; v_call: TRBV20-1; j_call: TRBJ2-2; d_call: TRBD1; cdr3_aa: CSARDRRQGVTGELFF; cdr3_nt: TGCAGTGCTAGAGATAGGCGACAGGGAGTCACCGGGGAGCTGTTTTTT
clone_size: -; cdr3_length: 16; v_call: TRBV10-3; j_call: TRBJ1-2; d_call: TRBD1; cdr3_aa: CAISAVGTGIDYGYTF; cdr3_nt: TGTGCCATCAGTGCAGTAGGGACAGGGATAGACTATGGCTACACCTTC
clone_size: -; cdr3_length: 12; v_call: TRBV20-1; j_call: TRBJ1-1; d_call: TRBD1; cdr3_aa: CSAPDRGTEAFF; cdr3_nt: TGCAGTGCTCCAGACAGGGGCACTGAAGCTTTCTTT
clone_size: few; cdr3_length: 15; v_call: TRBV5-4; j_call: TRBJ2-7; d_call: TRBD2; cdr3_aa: CASSRGTSPTYEQYF; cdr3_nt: TGTGCCAGCAGCCGCGGGACTAGCCCTACCTACGAGCAGTACTTC
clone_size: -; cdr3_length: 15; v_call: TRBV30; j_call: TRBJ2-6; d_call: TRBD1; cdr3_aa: CAWGTGVSGANVLTF; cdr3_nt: TGTGCCTGGGGGACAGGGGTATCTGGGGCCAACGTCCTGACTTTC